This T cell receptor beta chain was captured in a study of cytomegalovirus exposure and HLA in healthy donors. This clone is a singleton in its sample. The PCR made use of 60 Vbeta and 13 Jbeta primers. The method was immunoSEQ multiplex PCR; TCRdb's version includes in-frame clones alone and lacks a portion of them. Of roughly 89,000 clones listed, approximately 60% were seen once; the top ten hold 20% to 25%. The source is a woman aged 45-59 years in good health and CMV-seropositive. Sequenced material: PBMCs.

The CDR3 DNA reads TGCGCCAGCAGCTCGCGGGGAGAGGGAACCGGTGAAGCTTTCTTT. Protein: CASSSRGEGTGEAFF. The chain couples TRBV5-1 to TRBJ1-1; D unclear. This CDR3 is built from 15 residues. Trimming cost V 3 bases and J 7 bases, with 19 bases left between them. Germline V lookup: CDR1 SGHRS, CDR2 YFSETQ.